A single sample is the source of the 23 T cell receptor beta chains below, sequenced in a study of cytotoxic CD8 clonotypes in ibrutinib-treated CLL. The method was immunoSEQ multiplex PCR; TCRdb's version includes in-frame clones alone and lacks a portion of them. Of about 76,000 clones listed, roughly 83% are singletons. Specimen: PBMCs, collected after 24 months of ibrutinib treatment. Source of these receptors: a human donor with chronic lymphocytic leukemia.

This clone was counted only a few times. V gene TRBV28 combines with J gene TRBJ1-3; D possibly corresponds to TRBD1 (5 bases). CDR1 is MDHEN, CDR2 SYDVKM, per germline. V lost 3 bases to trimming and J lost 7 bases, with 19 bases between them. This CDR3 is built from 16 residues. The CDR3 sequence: CASSFVLLGGVNTIYF. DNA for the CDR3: TGTGCCAGCAGTTTCGTCCTGCTGGGGGGGGTGAACACCATATATTTT.

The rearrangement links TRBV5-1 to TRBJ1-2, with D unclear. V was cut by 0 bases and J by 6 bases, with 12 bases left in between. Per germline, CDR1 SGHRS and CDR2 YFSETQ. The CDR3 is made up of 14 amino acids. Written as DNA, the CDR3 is TGCGCCAGCAGCTTGGTTCGCAGTGCAGATGGCTACACCTTC. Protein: CASSLVRSADGYTF.

In DNA, the CDR3 is TGTGCCAGCAGCCCCCGACTAGCGGGAGGTGATGAGCAGTTCTTC. This translates into CASSPRLAGGDEQFF. The chain employs TRBV7-3 and TRBJ2-1; 13 bases match TRBD2. V gave up 5 bases and J gave up 8 bases; unmatched junction bases: 6. This CDR3 comprises 15 residues. Germline V gene lookup returns CDR1 SGHTA and CDR2 FQGTGA.

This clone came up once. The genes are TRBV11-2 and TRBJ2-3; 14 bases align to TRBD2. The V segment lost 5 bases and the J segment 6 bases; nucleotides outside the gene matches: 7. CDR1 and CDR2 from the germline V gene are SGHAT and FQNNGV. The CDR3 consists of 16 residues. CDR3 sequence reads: CASSPGTSGRRDTQYF. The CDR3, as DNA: TGTGCCAGCAGCCCCGGGACTAGCGGGAGACGGGATACGCAGTATTTT.

The DNA of the CDR3 is TGTGCCAGTGGACGGAAATACGAGCAGTACTTC. It is translated as CASGRKYEQYF. V usage is TRBV6-5 and J usage is TRBJ2-7; D unresolved. The V gene lost 9 bases and the J gene lost 4 bases, with 10 bases spanning the gap. The CDR3 runs 11 residues. Germline-derived CDR1 and CDR2 are MNHEY and SVGAGI.

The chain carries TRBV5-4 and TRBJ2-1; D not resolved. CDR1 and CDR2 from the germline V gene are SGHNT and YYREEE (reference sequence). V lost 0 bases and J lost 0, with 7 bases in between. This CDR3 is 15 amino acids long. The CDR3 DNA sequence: TGTGCCAGCAGCTTGGCGGGCCCCTCCTACAATGAGCAGTTCTTC. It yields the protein CASSLAGPSYNEQFF.

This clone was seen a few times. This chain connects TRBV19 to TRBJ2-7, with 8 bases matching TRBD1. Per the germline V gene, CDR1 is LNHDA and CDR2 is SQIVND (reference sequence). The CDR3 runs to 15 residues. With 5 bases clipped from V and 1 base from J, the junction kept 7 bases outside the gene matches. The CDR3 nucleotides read TGTGCCAGTAGTCCCCGGACAGGGCAATCCTACGAGCAGTACTTC. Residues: CASSPRTGQSYEQYF.

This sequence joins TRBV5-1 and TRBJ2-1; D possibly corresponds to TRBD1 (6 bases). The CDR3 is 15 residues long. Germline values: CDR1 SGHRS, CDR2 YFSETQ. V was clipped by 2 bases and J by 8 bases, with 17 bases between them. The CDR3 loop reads CASSFRGTGRDEQFF. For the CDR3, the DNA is TGCGCCAGCAGCTTCCGGGGCACAGGGCGCGATGAGCAGTTCTTC.

CDR3 DNA: TGTGCCAGCAGCTCCATGGGCGGGGTCGACATGAACACTGAAGCTTTCTTT. Translation: CASSSMGGVDMNTEAFF. The chain links TRBV7-9 to TRBJ1-1; no firm D call. Germline V gives CDR1 SEHNR, CDR2 FQNEAQ (reference sequence). The V gene lost 4 bases and the J gene lost 0 bases, with 18 bases spanning the gap. This CDR3 comprises 17 residues.

DNA of the CDR3: TGTGCCAGTAAACGTCGGCGGGACGGGCAAGAGACCCAGTACTTC. Encoded protein: CASKRRRDGQETQYF. The chain has TRBV19 and TRBJ2-5; weak D call: TRBD2 (6 bases). This CDR3 comprises 15 residues. Germline assignment: CDR1 LNHDA and CDR2 SQIVND (reference sequence). Trimming removed 7 bases at V and 2 bases at J, with 17 bases between.

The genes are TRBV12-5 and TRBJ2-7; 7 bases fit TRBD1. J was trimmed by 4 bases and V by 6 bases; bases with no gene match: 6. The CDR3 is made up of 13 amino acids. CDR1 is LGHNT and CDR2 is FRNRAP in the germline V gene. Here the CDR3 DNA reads TGTGCTAGTGGCTCGGACAGGAGTTACGAGCAGTACTTC. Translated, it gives CASGSDRSYEQYF. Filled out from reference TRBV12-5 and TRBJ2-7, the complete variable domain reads DARVTQTPRHKVTEMGQEVTMRCQPILGHNTVFWYRQTMMQGLELLAYFRNRAPLDDSGMPKDRFSAEMPDATLATLKIQPSEPRDSAVYFCASGSDRSYEQYFGPGTRLTVT.

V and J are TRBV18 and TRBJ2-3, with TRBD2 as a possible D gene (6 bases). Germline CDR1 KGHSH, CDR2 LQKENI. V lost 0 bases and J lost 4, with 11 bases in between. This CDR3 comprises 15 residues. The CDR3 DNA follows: TGTGCCAGCTCACCACCGGGCGGGACTCCAGATACGCAGTATTTT. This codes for CASSPPGGTPDTQYF.

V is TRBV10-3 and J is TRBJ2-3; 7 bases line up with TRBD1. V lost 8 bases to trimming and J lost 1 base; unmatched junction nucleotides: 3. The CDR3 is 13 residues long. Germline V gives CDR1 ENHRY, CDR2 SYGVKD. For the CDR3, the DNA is TGTGCCATCCGGACAGGAGGCACAGATACGCAGTATTTT. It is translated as CAIRTGGTDTQYF.

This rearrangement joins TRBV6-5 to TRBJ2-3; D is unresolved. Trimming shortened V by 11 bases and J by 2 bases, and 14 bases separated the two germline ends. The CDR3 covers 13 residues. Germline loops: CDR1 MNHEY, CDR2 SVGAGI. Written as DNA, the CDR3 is TGTGCCGTCCGACCACGGACCACAGATACGCAGTATTTT. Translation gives CAVRPRTTDTQYF.

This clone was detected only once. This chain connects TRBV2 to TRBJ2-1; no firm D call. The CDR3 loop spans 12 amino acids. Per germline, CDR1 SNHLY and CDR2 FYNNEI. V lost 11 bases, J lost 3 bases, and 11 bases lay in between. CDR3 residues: CAAWSIYNEQFF. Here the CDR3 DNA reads TGTGCCGCATGGAGCATCTACAATGAGCAGTTCTTC. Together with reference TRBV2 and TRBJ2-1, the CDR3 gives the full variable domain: EPEVTQTPSHQVTQMGQEVILRCVPISNHLYFYWYRQILGQKVEFLVSFYNNEISEKSEIFDDQFSVERPDGSNFTLKIRSTKLEDSAMYFCAAWSIYNEQFFGPGTRLTVL.

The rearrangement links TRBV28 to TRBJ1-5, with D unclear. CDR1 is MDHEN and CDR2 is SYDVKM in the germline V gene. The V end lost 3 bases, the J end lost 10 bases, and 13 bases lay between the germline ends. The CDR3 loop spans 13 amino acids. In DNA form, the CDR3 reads TGTGCCAGCAGTTTCGAGTTAGGAAAACCCCAGCATTTT. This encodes CASSFELGKPQHF.

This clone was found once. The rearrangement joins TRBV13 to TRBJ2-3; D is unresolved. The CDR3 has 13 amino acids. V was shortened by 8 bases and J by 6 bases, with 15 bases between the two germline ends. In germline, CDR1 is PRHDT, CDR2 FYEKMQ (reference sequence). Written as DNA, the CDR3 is TGTGCCAGCCAGGCTACGTACGACGATACGCAGTATTTT. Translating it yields CASQATYDDTQYF.

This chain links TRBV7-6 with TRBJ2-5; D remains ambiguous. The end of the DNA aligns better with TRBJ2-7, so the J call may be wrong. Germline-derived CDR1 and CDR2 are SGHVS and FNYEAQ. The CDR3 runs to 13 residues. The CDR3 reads CASSSSPDYEQYF. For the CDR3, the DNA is TGTGCCAGCAGCTCCTCCCCCGACTACGAGCAGTACTTC.

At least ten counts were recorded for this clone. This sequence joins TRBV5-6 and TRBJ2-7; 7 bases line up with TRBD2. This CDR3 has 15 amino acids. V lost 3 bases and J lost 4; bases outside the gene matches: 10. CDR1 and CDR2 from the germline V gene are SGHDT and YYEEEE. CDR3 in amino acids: CASSSSAGAFYEQYF. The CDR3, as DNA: TGTGCCAGCAGCTCCTCGGCGGGAGCCTTTTACGAGCAGTACTTC.

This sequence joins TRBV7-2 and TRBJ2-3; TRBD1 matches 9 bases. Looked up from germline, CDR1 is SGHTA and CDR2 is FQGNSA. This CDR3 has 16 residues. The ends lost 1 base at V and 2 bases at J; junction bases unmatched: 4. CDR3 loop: CASSLVGTGPTDTQYF. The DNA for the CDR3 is TGTGCCAGCAGCTTAGTAGGGACAGGGCCCACAGATACGCAGTATTTT.

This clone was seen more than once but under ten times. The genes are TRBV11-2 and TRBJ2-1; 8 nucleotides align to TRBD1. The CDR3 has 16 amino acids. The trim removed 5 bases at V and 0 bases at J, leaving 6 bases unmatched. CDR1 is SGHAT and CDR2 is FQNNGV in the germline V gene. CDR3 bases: TGTGCCAGCAGCACCCAGGGGGCGGGCTCCTACAATGAGCAGTTCTTC. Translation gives CASSTQGAGSYNEQFF.

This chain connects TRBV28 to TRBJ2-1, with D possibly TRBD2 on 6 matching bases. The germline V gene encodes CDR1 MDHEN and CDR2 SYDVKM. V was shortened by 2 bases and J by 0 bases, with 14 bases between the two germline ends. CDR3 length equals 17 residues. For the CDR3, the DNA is TGTGCCAGCAGTTTAGAGGGAGGCCTCAGCTCCTACAATGAGCAGTTCTTC. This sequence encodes CASSLEGGLSSYNEQFF. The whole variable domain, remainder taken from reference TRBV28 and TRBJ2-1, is DVKVTQSSRYLVKRTGEKVFLECVQDMDHENMFWYRQDPGLGLRLIYFSYDVKMKEKGDIPEGYSVSREKKERFSLILESASTNQTSMYLCASSLEGGLSSYNEQFFGPGTRLTVL.

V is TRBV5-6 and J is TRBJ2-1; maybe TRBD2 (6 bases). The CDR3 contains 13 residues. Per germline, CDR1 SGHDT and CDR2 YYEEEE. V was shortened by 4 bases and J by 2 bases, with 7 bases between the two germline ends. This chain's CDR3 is CASSASAYNEQFF. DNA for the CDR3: TGTGCCAGCAGCGCTAGCGCCTACAATGAGCAGTTCTTC.